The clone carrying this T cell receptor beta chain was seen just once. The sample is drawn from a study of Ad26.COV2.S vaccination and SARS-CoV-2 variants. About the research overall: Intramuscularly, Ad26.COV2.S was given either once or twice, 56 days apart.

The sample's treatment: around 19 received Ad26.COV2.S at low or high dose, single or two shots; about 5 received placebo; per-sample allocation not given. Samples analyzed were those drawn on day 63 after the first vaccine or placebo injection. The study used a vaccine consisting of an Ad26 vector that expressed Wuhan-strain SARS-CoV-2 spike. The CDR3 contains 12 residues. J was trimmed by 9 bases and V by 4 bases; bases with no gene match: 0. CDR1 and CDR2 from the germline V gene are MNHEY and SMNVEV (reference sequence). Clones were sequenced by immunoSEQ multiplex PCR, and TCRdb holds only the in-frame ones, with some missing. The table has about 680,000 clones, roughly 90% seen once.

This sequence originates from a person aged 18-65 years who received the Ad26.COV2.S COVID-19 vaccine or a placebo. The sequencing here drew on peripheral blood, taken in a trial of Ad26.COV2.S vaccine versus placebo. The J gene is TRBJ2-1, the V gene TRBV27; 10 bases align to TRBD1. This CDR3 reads CASSWTGGEQFF. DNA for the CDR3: TGTGCCAGCAGTTGGACAGGGGGTGAGCAGTTCTTC.